This T cell receptor (beta chain) was identified in a study of blood T cell repertoires in COVID-19. Original handling: Researchers report that nucleated cell counts were estimated from reference gene primer amplification. The repertoire was sequenced with immunoSEQ multiplex PCR; TCRdb's copy has only in-frame clones and lacks some. The V and J calls and clone size were taken over from that table, and D and trimming were inferred from the DNA. The sample includes about 190,000 clones, 84% of them seen just once. The CDR3 runs to 18 residues. Per the germline V gene, CDR1 is LGHNA and CDR2 is YSLEER. The V and J ends lost 0 bases and 1 base respectively, with 13 bases between them.

The chain combines TRBV4-3 with TRBJ1-6; tentative D call: TRBD1 (5 bases). The clonotype comes from a woman younger than 45 who had been exposed to COVID-19. Sequenced material: PBMCs or T cells enriched from blood (not recorded which). CDR3 nucleotide sequence: TGCGCCAGCAGCCAAGATTGGGGCAGGGTATCCTATAATTCACCCCTCCACTTT. Protein: CASSQDWGRVSYNSPLHF.